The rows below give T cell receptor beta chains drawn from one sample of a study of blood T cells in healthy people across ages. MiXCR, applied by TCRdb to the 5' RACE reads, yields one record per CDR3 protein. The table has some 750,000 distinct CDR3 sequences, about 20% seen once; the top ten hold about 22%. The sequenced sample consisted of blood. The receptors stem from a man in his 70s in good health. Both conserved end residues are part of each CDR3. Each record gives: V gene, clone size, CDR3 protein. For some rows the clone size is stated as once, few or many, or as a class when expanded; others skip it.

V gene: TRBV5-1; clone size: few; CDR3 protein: CASRAYQGNTEAFF
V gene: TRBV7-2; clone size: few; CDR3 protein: CASSLQGGKETQYF
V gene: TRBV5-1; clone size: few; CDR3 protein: CAGSLAGTATDTQYF
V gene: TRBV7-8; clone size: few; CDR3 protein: CASSSGQSAYTEAFF
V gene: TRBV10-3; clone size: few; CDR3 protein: CAISPDRALYNEQFF
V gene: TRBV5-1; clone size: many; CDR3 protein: CASSSLQGGGTEAFF
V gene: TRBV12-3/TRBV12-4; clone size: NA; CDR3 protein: CASSWGQGAGQPQHF
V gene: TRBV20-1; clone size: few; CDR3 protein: CSASDRAETQYF
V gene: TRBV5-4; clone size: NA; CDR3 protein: CASSRTGAPTNEKLSF
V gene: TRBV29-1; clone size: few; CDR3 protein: CSVEGFRGRKETQYF
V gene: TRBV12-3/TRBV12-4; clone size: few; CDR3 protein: CASSPWAESSGNTIYF
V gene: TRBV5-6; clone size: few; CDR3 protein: CASSQSIGGLSNEQFF
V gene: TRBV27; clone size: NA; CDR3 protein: CASSPYGLAGVETQYF
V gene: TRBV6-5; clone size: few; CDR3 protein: CASSMSWGGYTF
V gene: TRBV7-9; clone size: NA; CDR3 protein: CASSLVAGGNSYNEQFF
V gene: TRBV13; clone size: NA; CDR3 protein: CASSSRVEKLFF
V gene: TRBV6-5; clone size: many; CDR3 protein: CASWSWVGNNEQFF
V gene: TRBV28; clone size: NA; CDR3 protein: CANRTSGSYNEQFF
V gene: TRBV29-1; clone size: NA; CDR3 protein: CSVVPAEGMNTEAFF
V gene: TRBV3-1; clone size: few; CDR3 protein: CASSPRTGIGELFF